This record covers a single TCR beta chain. This sample was taken from a study of blood T cell repertoires in COVID-19. Study-wide background: Samples taken during acute and convalescent COVID-19 were collected in the United States, Italy and Spain. In each case, the material was cDNA or gDNA derived from T cells, B-cell-depleted T cells, or PBMCs.

V shed 2 bases, J shed 7 bases, and the junction held 14 bases outside the gene matches. The CDR3 length is 17 residues. The germline V gene has CDR1 MNHEY and CDR2 SMNVEV (reference sequence). In the authors' workflow: Nucleated cell counts were estimated from reference gene primer amplification. Repertoires were generated with immunoSEQ multiplex PCR, while TCRdb's copy carries only in-frame clones and drops some. V and J calls and clone size are given by that table; D and trimming were obtained from the DNA. The sample has under 250,000 clones, around four fifths seen once. The chain joins TRBV27 to TRBJ2-7; TRBD2 matches 10 bases. The sequencing input was peripheral blood. The sequence was obtained from a man in his forties or fifties with acute or convalescent COVID-19. As DNA, the CDR3 is TGTGCCAGCAGTTTAAGGAGAACTAGCGGGGCCCACTTTGAGCAGTACTTC. Protein: CASSLRRTSGAHFEQYF.